This T cell receptor (beta chain) was obtained from a study of CD8+CD57+ T cells in acquired aplastic anemia. Study summary: Sorted CD4+ and CD8+ cells gave a mean 3.2 ug DNA, range roughly 0.2 to 27.4 ug. Overall study findings and caveats: The same twenty-nine CD8+ CDR3 sequences occurred in patients and in controls. Patients versus controls showed no significant CD8+ Simpson's diversity difference.

The authors sequenced patients whose flow cytometry had shown CD8+CD57+ cell expansion. The study profiled TCR beta VDJ and CDR3 using genomic DNA as template. MiXCR, applied by TCRdb to the reads, yields one record per CDR3 protein. The profile covers some 170,000 distinct CDR3 sequences, with around half appearing a single time and 0.85% to 1.2% taken by the ten largest. Comment on this clonotype: Its target is unknown.

The sequence was obtained from a human donor with aplastic anemia. Sequenced input: sorted CD4+, CD8+, or CD8+CD57+ T cells (not recorded which) from PBMCs.

The CDR3 DNA reads TGTGCCACCAGTAAGACGGGAGGCGAAGAGACCCAGTACTTC. Translating gives CATSKTGGEETQYF. The chain has TRBV24-1 and TRBJ2-5; the match to TRBD2 covers 7 bases. J was trimmed by 3 bases and V by 6 bases; bases with no gene match: 6. Per germline, CDR1 KGHDR and CDR2 SFDVKD. The CDR3 is made up of 14 amino acids.